This passage covers 21 T cell receptor beta chains from one sample sequenced in a study of PD-1 blockade in mismatch repair-deficient tumors. Some clones are missing from TCRdb's copy, which holds only in-frame ones; the method was immunoSEQ multiplex PCR. Here the sample spans about 100,000 clones, over 65% being singletons. Sequencing used peripheral blood, obtained approximately 35 weeks after starting pembrolizumab. These TCRs come from an adult with mismatch repair-deficient cancer.

Only one count was recorded for this clone. The chain uses TRBV19 and TRBJ2-1; 9 bases are shared with TRBD1. The length of the CDR3 is 19 residues. The germline V gene encodes CDR1 LNHDA and CDR2 SQIVND (reference sequence). V shed 5 bases, J shed 1 base, and the junction held 15 bases outside the gene matches. The CDR3 nucleotides read TGTGCCAGTAGTTCACACACAAAAATCGGGACAGGGTCCTACAATGAGCAGTTCTTC. This codes for CASSSHTKIGTGSYNEQFF.

The chain uses TRBV6-1 and TRBJ2-7; the D gene is possibly TRBD1 (6 bases). Germline V CDR1 and CDR2: MNHNS, SASEGT. This CDR3 has 14 residues. V was trimmed by 6 bases and J by 2 bases, leaving 14 bases between them. This chain's CDR3 is CASRDSYLTYEQYF. The DNA for the CDR3 is TGTGCCAGCAGGGACAGCTACCTAACCTACGAGCAGTACTTC.

The chain is built from TRBV25-1 and TRBJ2-3; TRBD1 aligns across 9 bases. Germline loops: CDR1 MGHDK, CDR2 SYGVNS. V lost 2 bases, J lost 5 bases, and 11 bases stayed unmatched. The length of the CDR3 is 17 residues. Here the CDR3 reads CASSEGAGTGFEDTQYF. The DNA of the CDR3 is TGTGCCAGCAGTGAAGGGGCCGGGACAGGGTTCGAAGATACGCAGTATTTT.

This chain joins TRBV18 and TRBJ1-1, with D possibly being TRBD1 (5 bases). Deletions cut 2 bases from V and 5 bases from J, with 12 bases between. The CDR3 has 14 residues. The germline V gene has CDR1 KGHSH and CDR2 LQKENI. The CDR3 region is CASSPAGTWTEAFF. The CDR3 DNA follows: TGTGCCAGCTCACCAGCAGGGACCTGGACTGAAGCTTTCTTT.

This CDR3 is CASSITVNANTGELFF. CDR3 sequence (DNA): TGTGCCAGTAGTATAACCGTAAATGCCAACACCGGGGAGCTGTTTTTT. The chain is built from TRBV19 and TRBJ2-2; D gene uncertain. Germline V gives CDR1 LNHDA, CDR2 SQIVND (reference sequence). V gave up 2 bases and J gave up 2 bases, with 12 bases separating them. CDR3 length equals 16 residues.

The chain recombines TRBV19 with TRBJ2-7; D is perhaps TRBD1 (6 bases). Deletions cut 2 bases from V and 2 bases from J, with 7 bases between. CDR3 length equals 13 residues. Germline lookup yields CDR1 LNHDA and CDR2 SQIVND (reference sequence). The CDR3 reads CASSITGTYEQYF. The CDR3 nucleotides are TGTGCCAGTAGTATAACAGGGACCTACGAGCAGTACTTC.

V gene TRBV9 combines with J gene TRBJ2-7, with D unresolved. The CDR3 runs 13 residues. CDR1 and CDR2 from the germline V gene are SGDLS and YYNGEE. Between the trimmed V and J ends, which lost 0 bases and 4 bases, there was a span of 8 bases. The CDR3 protein is CASSVGERYEQYF. The CDR3 nucleotides are TGTGCCAGCAGCGTAGGTGAGAGGTACGAGCAGTACTTC.

The rearrangement uses TRBV6-6 and TRBJ1-2; weak D call: TRBD1 (6 bases). Trimming left V 6 bases short and J 6 bases short, with 17 bases between. Per the germline V gene, CDR1 is MNHNY and CDR2 is SVGAGI (reference sequence). This CDR3 region has 14 residues. The CDR3 loop reads CASRDTGGEDGYTF. CDR3 in DNA: TGTGCCAGCAGGGACACGGGGGGCGAGGATGGCTACACCTTC.

The chain joins TRBV6-5 to TRBJ2-7, with D perhaps matching TRBD2 (5 bases). V lost 6 bases, J lost 6 bases, and 15 bases lay in between. Germline V gives CDR1 MNHEY, CDR2 SVGAGI. The CDR3 runs 13 residues. Here the CDR3 DNA reads TGTGCCAGCAGGGCCGCCGCGGGTCGCGAGCAGTACTTC. Encoded protein: CASRAAAGREQYF.

The V gene is TRBV19, the J gene TRBJ2-7, with D perhaps TRBD1 (6 bases). CDR1 LNHDA and CDR2 SQIVND come from the germline V gene (reference sequence). The V end was cut by 1 base, the J end by 5 bases, with 12 bases between. The CDR3 spans 14 residues. CDR3 in DNA: TGTGCCAGTAGTATAGCAGGGGAAGTCAACGAGCAGTACTTC. This codes for CASSIAGEVNEQYF.

This chain uses TRBV7-2 with TRBJ1-3; D not certain. This CDR3 region has 14 residues. Germline assignment: CDR1 SGHTA and CDR2 FQGNSA. The V end lost 3 bases, the J end lost 7 bases, and 13 bases lay between the germline ends. CDR3 residues: CASSFPPSSNTIYF. DNA of the CDR3: TGTGCCAGCAGCTTTCCACCTAGCTCGAACACCATATATTTT.

The chain employs TRBV7-2 and TRBJ2-1, with TRBD2 matching 11 bases. The CDR3 loop spans 15 amino acids. V lost 1 base, J lost 7 bases, and 3 bases stayed unmatched. The germline V gene has CDR1 SGHTA and CDR2 FQGNSA. The CDR3 bases are TGTGCCAGCAGCTTAGTAGCGGGAGGGCCGAATGAGCAGTTCTTC. Protein product: CASSLVAGGPNEQFF.

The chain combines TRBV19 with TRBJ2-1; TRBD2 might be the D (5 bases). V was pared by 7 bases and J by 2 bases, with 12 bases between. Looked up from germline, CDR1 is LNHDA and CDR2 is SQIVND (reference sequence). CDR3 length equals 14 residues. Here the CDR3 reads CASTLAGTYNEQFF. CDR3 DNA sequence: TGTGCCAGTACATTGGCGGGCACCTACAATGAGCAGTTCTTC.

V and J are TRBV5-1 and TRBJ2-7, with 12 bases fitting TRBD2. The J segment lost 5 bases and the V segment lost 4 bases, leaving 13 bases of the junction unmatched. CDR3 length: 17 residues. The germline gives CDR1 SGHRS, CDR2 YFSETQ. As DNA, the CDR3 is TGCGCCAGCAGCCCCGGGAACCTAGCGGGAGGGTTGAACGAGCAGTACTTC. Translating it yields CASSPGNLAGGLNEQYF.

This clone was found a few times. As DNA, the CDR3 is TGTGCCAGCAGCCAAGATTCGCGGTCGGGGGAGCCCCAGCATTTT. This translates into CASSQDSRSGEPQHF. V is TRBV4-2 and J is TRBJ1-5; D possibly corresponds to TRBD1 (5 bases). The CDR3 loop spans 15 amino acids. Germline V gene lookup returns CDR1 LGHNA and CDR2 YNFKEQ. The germline V and J ends were trimmed by 0 bases and 8 bases, with 14 bases remaining between them.

The V gene is TRBV6-5, the J gene TRBJ2-1; 7 bases fit TRBD1. This CDR3 is built from 12 residues. Germline CDR1 is MNHEY and CDR2 is SVGAGI. The V segment lost 3 bases and the J segment 12 bases; nucleotides outside the gene matches: 5. CDR3 region: CASSYSTGVQFF. As DNA, the CDR3 is TGTGCCAGCAGTTATAGCACAGGGGTGCAGTTCTTC.

The CDR3 nucleotides read TGTGCCAGCAGCCCTCTTACGGATCCCAGGGGGCAAAGTGAGCAGTTCTTC. Translation gives CASSPLTDPRGQSEQFF. This chain joins TRBV7-3 and TRBJ2-1, with 8 bases aligning to TRBD1. CDR1 is SGHTA and CDR2 is FQGTGA in the germline V gene. V shed 5 bases, J shed 9 bases, and the junction held 18 bases outside the gene matches. The CDR3 length is 17 residues.

This sequence joins TRBV12-5 and TRBJ2-5, with D perhaps matching TRBD1 (8 bases). The germline gives CDR1 LGHNT, CDR2 FRNRAP. The V end was cut by 0 bases, the J end by 4 bases, with 12 bases between. The CDR3 consists of 15 residues. The CDR3 sequence is CASGLVQGGGETQYF. CDR3 bases: TGTGCTAGTGGTTTGGTACAGGGGGGGGGAGAGACCCAGTACTTC. The full variable domain, with the rest looked up from reference TRBV12-5 and TRBJ2-5, is DARVTQTPRHKVTEMGQEVTMRCQPILGHNTVFWYRQTMMQGLELLAYFRNRAPLDDSGMPKDRFSAEMPDATLATLKIQPSEPRDSAVYFCASGLVQGGGETQYFGPGTRLLVL.

This chain links TRBV7-2 with TRBJ2-7; no firm D call. Germline V gene data show CDR1 as SGHTA and CDR2 as FQGNSA. The CDR3 sequence is 14 residues long. V lost 4 bases and J 6 bases, leaving 16 bases between the germline ends. The CDR3 is CASSSSAGSLEQYF. The CDR3 region has the DNA TGTGCCAGCAGCTCTTCTGCAGGCTCCCTCGAGCAGTACTTC.

The V call is TRBV11-2, the J call TRBJ1-4; D uncertain. V was pared by 5 bases and J by 11 bases, with 15 bases between. This CDR3 is built from 13 residues. Germline values: CDR1 SGHAT, CDR2 FQNNGV. The CDR3 bases are TGTGCCAGCAGCGACGACGCGAGGTACAAACTGTTTTTT. Protein product: CASSDDARYKLFF.

The chain couples TRBV27 to TRBJ2-2; D possibly corresponds to TRBD1 (5 bases). V was pared by 8 bases and J by 6 bases, with 19 bases between. The CDR3 totals 15 residues. Per germline, CDR1 MNHEY and CDR2 SMNVEV (reference sequence). Here the CDR3 DNA reads TGTGCCAGCGAACCAAGATCAGGGTTTCCCGGGGAGCTGTTTTTT. Translating gives CASEPRSGFPGELFF.